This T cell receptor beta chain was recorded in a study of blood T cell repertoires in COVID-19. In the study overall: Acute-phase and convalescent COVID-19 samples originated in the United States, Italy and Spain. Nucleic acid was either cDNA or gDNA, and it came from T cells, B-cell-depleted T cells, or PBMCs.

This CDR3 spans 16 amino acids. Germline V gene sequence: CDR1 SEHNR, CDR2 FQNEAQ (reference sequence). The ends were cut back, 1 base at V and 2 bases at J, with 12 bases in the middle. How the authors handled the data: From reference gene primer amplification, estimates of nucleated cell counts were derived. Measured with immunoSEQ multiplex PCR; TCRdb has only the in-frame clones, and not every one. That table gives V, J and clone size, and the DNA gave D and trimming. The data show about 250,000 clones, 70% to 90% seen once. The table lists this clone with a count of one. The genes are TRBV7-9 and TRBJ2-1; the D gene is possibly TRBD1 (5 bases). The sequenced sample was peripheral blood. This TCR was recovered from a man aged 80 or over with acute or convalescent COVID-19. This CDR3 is CASSLVAGPPYNEQFF. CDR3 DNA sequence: TGTGCCAGCAGCTTAGTCGCAGGGCCCCCCTACAATGAGCAGTTCTTC.